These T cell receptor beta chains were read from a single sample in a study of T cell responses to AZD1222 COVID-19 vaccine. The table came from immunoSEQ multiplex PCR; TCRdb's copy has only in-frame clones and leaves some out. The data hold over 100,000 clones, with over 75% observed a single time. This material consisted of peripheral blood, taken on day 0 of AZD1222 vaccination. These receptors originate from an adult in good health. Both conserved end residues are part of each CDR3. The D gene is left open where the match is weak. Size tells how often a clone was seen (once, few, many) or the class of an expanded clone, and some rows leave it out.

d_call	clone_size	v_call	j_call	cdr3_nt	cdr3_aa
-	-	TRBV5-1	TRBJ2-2	TGCGCCAGCAGCTCCCCGGAGGCATGGACCGGGGAGCTGTTTTTT	CASSSPEAWTGELFF
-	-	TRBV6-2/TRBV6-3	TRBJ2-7	TGTGCCAGCAGTTTCCCAGGGCCCGAGCAGTACTTC	CASSFPGPEQYF
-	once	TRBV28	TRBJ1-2	TGTGCCAGCAGTAGCCCCGGGACGGCCTATGGCTACACCTTC	CASSSPGTAYGYTF
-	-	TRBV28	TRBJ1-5	TGTGCCAGCAGTTTTTCCACGCGGGCGGGTCAGCCCCAGCATTTT	CASSFSTRAGQPQHF
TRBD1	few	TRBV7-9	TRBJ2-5	TGTGCCAGCAGCTCCTCCGGGACAGTATCCTCGGGCACCCAGTACTTC	CASSSSGTVSSGTQYF
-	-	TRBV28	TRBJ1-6	TGTGCCAGCAGTTTACACAACGATTCACCCCTCCACTTT	CASSLHNDSPLHF
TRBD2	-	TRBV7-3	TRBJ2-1	TGTGCCAGCAGCTTAATCCCCCCGGGGACTAGTAGAGATAGCTCCTACAATGAGCAGTTCTTC	CASSLIPPGTSRDSSYNEQFF
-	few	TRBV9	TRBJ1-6	TGTGCCAGCAGCGAAGGCTCCTATAATTCACCCCTCCACTTT	CASSEGSYNSPLHF
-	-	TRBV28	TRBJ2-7	TGTGCCAGCAGTCCTAGCTCCTACGAGCAGTACTTC	CASSPSSYEQYF
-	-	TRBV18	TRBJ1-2	TGTGCCAGCTCCCCGACCACTACGGATGGCTACACCTTC	CASSPTTTDGYTF
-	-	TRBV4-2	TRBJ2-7	TGTGCCAGCAGCCAAGCGGGGCAGGGGGGGTACGAGCAGTACTTC	CASSQAGQGGYEQYF
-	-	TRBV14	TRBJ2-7	TGTGCCAGCAGCCTCAATGTAAGAGCAGCGGAGCAGTACTTC	CASSLNVRAAEQYF
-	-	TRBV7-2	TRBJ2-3	TGTGCCAGCAGTATCAATAGCGGCTTCACAGATACGCAGTATTTT	CASSINSGFTDTQYF
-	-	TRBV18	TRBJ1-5	TGTGCCAGCTCACCGGCTACGGGTGGCAATCAGCCCCAGCATTTT	CASSPATGGNQPQHF
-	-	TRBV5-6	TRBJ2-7	TGTGCCAGCAGCTTACTTGCGAGGGAAGAGCAGTACTTC	CASSLLAREEQYF
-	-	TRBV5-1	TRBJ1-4	TGCGCCAGCAGCTTGGAGGGTAGGGGCGAAGGTGAAAAACTGTTTTTT	CASSLEGRGEGEKLFF
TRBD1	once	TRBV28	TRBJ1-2	TGTGCCAGCTCCCAGGGGGCAAAGGGTAACTATGGCTACACCTTC	CASSQGAKGNYGYTF
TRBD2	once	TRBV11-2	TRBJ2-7	TGTGCCAGCAGCTTAGTGGTTCTAGCGGATTCCTACGAGCAGTACTTC	CASSLVVLADSYEQYF
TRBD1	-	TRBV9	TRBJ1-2	TGTGCCAGCAGCAGCGACAGGGGGACCTATGGCTACACCTTC	CASSSDRGTYGYTF
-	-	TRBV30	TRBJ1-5	TGTGCCTGGAGTCCGGGAAATTATCAGCCCCAGCATTTT	CAWSPGNYQPQHF
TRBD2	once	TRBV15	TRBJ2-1	TGTGCCACCAGCCGGGGGGGGCTTTACAATGAGCAGTTCTTC	CATSRGGLYNEQFF
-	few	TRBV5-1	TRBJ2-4	TGCGCCAGCAGCTTGAGATCGGCCAGGGTAAACATTCAGTACTTC	CASSLRSARVNIQYF
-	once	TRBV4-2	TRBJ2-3	TGTGCCAGCAGCCATGGGGGGCCAGGCACAGATACGCAGTATTTT	CASSHGGPGTDTQYF
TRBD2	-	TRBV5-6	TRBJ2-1	TGTGCCAGCAGCCACTCGCGGGAGGGCTACAATGAGCAGTTCTTC	CASSHSREGYNEQFF
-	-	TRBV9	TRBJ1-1	TGTGCCAGCAGCGTATCAGGACCGAACACTGAAGCTTTCTTT	CASSVSGPNTEAFF
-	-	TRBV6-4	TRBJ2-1	TGTGCCAGCAGTGACACAGGTGGCGTTGGGATTGGAGACTACAATGAGCAGTTCTTC	CASSDTGGVGIGDYNEQFF
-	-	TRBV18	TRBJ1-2	TGTGCCAGCTCACCGTCCAGAGCTAACTATGGCTACACCTTC	CASSPSRANYGYTF
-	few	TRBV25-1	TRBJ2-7	TGTGCCAGCAGTGAATCGGTGAGGGCCTACGAGCAGTACTTC	CASSESVRAYEQYF
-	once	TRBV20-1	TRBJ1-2	TGCAGTGCTAGTAATCCCCAGAGGGCCGGTGGCTACACCTTC	CSASNPQRAGGYTF
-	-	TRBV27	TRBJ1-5	TGTGCCAGCAGGACGACCCGATCGGGTTATAGCAATCAGCCCCAGCATTTT	CASRTTRSGYSNQPQHF
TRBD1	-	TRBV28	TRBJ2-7	TGTGCCAGCAGTTCATATCAGGGGGCATTGCCCCCTGAGCAGTACTTC	CASSSYQGALPPEQYF
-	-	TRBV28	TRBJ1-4	TGTGCCAGCAGTTCCGCCGAGGAGGCCGGAGCTAATGAAAAACTGTTTTTT	CASSSAEEAGANEKLFF
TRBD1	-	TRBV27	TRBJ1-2	TGTGCCAGCAGCGAGACAGGGGGGGCGGAGGGAAACACCTTC	CASSETGGAEGNTF
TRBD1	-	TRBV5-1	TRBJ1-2	TGCGCCAGCAGCCCCACCCCGACAGGGACGGGGTATGGCTACACCTTC	CASSPTPTGTGYGYTF
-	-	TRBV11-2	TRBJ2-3	TGTGCCAGCAGCTTCGACAGTTTCACAGATACGCAGTATTTT	CASSFDSFTDTQYF
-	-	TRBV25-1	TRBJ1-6	TGTGCCAGCAGTGGTCTGGGACAATATAATTCAGCCCTCCACTTT	CASSGLGQYNSALHF
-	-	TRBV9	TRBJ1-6	TGTGCCAGCAGCGTAGGACGAGGCCTGAATTCACCCCTCCACTTT	CASSVGRGLNSPLHF
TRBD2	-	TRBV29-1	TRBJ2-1	TGCAGCGTTGAAGTTCGGGCTAGCGGAGGGAGGGTCGATGAGCAGTTCTTC	CSVEVRASGGRVDEQFF
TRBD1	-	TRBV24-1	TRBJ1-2	TGTGCCACCAGTCTCAACAGGGGTTATGGCTACACCTTC	CATSLNRGYGYTF
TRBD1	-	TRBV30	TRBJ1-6	TGTGCCTGGATGCCCTCACAGGGGAAAACCCTCCACTTT	CAWMPSQGKTLHF
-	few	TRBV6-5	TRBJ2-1	TGTGCCAGCAGGAAAGCGGACCGCTCCTACAATGAGCAGTTCTTC	CASRKADRSYNEQFF
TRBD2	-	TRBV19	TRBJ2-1	TGTGCCAGTAGTATGGGGCTAGCGGGAGGACCCGTTTACAATGAGCAGTTCTTC	CASSMGLAGGPVYNEQFF
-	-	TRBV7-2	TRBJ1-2	TGTGCCAGCAGCTTAGGCGGTTCTAACTATGGCTACACCTTC	CASSLGGSNYGYTF
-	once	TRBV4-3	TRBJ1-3	TGCGCCAGCAGCCATGGAGTCGGGTCCCTGGGTGGAAACACCATATATTTT	CASSHGVGSLGGNTIYF
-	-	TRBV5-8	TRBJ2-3	TGTGCCAGCAGCTTGGGAGTGGTTAGCACAGATACGCAGTATTTT	CASSLGVVSTDTQYF
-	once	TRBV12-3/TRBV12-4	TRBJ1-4	TGTGCCAGCAAAACGCCTTTTGGCGAAAAACTGTTTTTT	CASKTPFGEKLFF
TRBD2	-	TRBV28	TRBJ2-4	TGTGCCAGCAGTTTGGGGGGGTTCCAAAACATTCAGTACTTC	CASSLGGFQNIQYF
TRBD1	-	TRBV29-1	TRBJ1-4	TGCAGCGTTGCCGGGGGGACAGGGGTGGGTGAAAAACTGTTTTTT	CSVAGGTGVGEKLFF
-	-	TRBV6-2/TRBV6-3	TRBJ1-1	TGTGCCAGCAGTTACAGGAACACTGAAGCTTTCTTT	CASSYRNTEAFF
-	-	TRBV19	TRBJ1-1	TGTGCCAGTAGGTCCGACGACAGGCCGAACACTGAAGCTTTCTTT	CASRSDDRPNTEAFF
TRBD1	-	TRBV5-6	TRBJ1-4	TGTGCCAGCAGCTCAGGGGGCCGGGGTGAAAAACTGTTTTTT	CASSSGGRGEKLFF
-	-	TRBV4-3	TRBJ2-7	TGCGCCAGCAGCCAAGGTCGCCAGGGCTACGAGCAGTACTTC	CASSQGRQGYEQYF
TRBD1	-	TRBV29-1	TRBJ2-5	TGCAGCGCCGCCGCAGGGACAGGGGGTTTTGATGCGACCCAGTACTTC	CSAAAGTGGFDATQYF
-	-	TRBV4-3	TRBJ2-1	TGCGCCAGCAGCCACGCCTTGACAGAAAACTACAATGAGCAGTTCTTC	CASSHALTENYNEQFF
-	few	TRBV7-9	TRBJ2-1	TGTGCCAGCAGCTTGGGCAACAATGAGCAGTTCTTC	CASSLGNNEQFF
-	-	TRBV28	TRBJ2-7	TGTGCCAGCAGTCTGCCTACGGGACTGAACTACGAGCAGTACTTC	CASSLPTGLNYEQYF